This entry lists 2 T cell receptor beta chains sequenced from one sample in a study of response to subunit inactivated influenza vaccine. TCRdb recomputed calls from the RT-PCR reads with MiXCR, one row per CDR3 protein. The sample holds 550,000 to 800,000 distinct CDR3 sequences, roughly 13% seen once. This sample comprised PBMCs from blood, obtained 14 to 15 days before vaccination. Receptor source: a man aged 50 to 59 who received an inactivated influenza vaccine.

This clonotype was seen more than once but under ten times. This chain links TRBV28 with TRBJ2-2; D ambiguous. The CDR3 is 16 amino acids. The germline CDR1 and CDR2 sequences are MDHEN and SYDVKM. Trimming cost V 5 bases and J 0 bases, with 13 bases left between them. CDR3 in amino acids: CASSQVRLPNTGELFF. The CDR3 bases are TGTGCCAGCAGTCAGGTTCGACTCCCGAACACCGGGGAGCTGTTTTTT.

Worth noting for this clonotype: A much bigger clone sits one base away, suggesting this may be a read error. CDR3 residues: CAGSQVVAGGQETQYF. The CDR3 nucleotides read TGTGCCGGCAGCCAAGTTGTAGCGGGAGGGCAAGAGACCCAGTACTTC. V usage is TRBV4-2 and J usage is TRBJ2-5; 11 bases align to TRBD2. The CDR3 is 16 residues long. Germline CDR1 and CDR2: LGHNA and YNFKEQ.